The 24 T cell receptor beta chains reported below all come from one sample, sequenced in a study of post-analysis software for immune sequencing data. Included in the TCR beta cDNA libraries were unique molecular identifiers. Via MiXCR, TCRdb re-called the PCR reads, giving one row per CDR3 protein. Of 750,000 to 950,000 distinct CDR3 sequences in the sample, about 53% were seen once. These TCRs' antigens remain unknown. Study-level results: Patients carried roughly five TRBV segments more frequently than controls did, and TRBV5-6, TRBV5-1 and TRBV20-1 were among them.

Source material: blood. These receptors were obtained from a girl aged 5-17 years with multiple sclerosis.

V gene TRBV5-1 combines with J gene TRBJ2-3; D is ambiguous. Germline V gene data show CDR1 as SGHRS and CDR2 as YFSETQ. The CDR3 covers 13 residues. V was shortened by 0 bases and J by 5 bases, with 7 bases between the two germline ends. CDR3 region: CASSLGSLDTQYF. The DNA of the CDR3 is TGCGCCAGCAGCTTGGGAAGTTTAGATACGCAGTATTTT. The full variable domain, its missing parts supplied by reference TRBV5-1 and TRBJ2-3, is KAGVTQTPRYLIKTRGQQVTLSCSPISGHRSVSWYQQTPGQGLQFLFEYFSETQRNKGNFPGRFSGRQFSNSRSEMNVSTLELGDSALYLCASSLGSLDTQYFGPGTRLTVL.

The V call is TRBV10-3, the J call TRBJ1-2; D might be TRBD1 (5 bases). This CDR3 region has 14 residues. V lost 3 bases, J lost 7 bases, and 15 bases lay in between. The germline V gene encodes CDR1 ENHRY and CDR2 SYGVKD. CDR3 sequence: CAISESTASLGYTF. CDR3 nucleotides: TGTGCCATCAGTGAATCGACAGCCTCCCTTGGCTACACCTTC.

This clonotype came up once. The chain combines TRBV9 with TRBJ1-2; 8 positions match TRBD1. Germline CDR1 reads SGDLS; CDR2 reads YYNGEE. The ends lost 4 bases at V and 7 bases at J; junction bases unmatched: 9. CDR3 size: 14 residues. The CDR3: CASSPSPGQAGYTF. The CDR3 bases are TGTGCCAGCAGCCCATCCCCGGGACAGGCTGGCTACACCTTC.

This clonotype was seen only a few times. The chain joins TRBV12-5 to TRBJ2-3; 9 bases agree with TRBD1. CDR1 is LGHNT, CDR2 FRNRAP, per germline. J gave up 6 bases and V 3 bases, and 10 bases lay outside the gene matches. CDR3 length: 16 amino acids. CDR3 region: CASGFRQGVTTDTQYF. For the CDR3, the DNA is TGTGCTAGTGGTTTCCGACAGGGGGTAACAACGGATACGCAGTATTTT.

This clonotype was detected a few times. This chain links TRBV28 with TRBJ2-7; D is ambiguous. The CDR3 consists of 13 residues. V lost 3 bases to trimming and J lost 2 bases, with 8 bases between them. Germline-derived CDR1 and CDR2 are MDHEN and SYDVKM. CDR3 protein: CASSFVRPYEQYF. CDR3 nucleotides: TGTGCCAGCAGTTTCGTCAGACCCTACGAGCAGTACTTC.

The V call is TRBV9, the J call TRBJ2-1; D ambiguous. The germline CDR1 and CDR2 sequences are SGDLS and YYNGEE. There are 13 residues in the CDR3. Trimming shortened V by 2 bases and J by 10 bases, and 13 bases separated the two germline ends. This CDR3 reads CASSVMQTTEQFF. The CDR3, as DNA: TGTGCCAGCAGCGTCATGCAAACTACGGAGCAGTTCTTC.

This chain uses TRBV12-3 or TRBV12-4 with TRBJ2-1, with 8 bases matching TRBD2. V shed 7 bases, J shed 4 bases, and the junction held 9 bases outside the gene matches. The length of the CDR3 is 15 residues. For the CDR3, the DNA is TGTGCCAGCACCCCTCGTGAGCGGGAGTACAATGAGCAGTTCTTC. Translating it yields CASTPREREYNEQFF.

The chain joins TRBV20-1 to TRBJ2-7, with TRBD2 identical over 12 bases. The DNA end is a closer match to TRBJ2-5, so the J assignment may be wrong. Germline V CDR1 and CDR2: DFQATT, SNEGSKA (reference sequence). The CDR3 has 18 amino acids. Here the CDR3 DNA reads TGCAGTGCTAGAGATTACTCCCGACTAGCGGGAGCTGTAGAGACCCAGTACTTC. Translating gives CSARDYSRLAGAVETQYF.

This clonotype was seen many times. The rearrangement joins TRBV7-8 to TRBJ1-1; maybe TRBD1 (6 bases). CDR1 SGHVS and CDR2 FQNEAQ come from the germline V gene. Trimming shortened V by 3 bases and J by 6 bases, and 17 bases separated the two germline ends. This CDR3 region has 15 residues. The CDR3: CASSFPKGGLAEAFF. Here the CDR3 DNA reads TGTGCCAGCAGCTTCCCCAAAGGGGGGCTCGCTGAAGCTTTCTTT.

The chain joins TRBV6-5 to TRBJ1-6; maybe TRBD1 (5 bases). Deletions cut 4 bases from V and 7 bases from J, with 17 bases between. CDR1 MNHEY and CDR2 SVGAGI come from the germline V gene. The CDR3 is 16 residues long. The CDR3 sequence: CASSFFGARGNSPLHF. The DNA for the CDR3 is TGTGCCAGCAGTTTCTTCGGGGCCCGGGGGAATTCACCCCTCCACTTT.

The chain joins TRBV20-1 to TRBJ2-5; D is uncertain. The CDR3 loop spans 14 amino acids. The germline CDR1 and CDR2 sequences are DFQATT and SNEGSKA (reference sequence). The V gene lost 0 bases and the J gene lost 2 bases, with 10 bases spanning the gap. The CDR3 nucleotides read TGCAGTGCTAGAGACCCGACGTCACAAGAGACCCAGTACTTC. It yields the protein CSARDPTSQETQYF.

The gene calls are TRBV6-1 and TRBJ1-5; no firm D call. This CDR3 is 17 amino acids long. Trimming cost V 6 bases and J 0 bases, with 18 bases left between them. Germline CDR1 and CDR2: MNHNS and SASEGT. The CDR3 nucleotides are TGTGCCAGCAGACGAACCCAAGACGGGTATAGCAATCAGCCCCAGCATTTT. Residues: CASRRTQDGYSNQPQHF.

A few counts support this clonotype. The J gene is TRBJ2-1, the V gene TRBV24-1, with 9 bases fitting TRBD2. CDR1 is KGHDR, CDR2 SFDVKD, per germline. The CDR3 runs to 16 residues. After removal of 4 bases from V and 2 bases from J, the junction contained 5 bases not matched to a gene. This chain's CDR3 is CATSDNSGRTYNEQFF. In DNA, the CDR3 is TGTGCCACCAGTGACAATAGCGGGAGAACCTACAATGAGCAGTTCTTC.

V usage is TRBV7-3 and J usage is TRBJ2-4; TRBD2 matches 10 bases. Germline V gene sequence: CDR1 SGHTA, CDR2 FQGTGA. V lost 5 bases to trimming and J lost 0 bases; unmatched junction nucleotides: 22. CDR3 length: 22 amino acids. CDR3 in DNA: TGTGCCAGCAGCCGAAACCAACAAACGCCAGCGGGAGGGGAGTTAGCCAAAAACATTCAGTACTTC. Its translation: CASSRNQQTPAGGELAKNIQYF.

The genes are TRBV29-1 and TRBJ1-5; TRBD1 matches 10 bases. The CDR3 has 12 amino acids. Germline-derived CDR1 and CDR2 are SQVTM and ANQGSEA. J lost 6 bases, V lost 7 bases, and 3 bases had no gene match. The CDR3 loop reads CSAGDRGQPQHF. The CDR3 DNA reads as TGCAGCGCCGGGGACAGGGGTCAGCCCCAGCATTTT. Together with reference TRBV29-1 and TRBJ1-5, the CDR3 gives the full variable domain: SAVISQKPSRDICQRGTSLTIQCQVDSQVTMMFWYRQQPGQSLTLIATANQGSEATYESGFVIDKFPISRPNLTFSTLTVSNMSPEDSSIYLCSAGDRGQPQHFGDGTRLSIL.

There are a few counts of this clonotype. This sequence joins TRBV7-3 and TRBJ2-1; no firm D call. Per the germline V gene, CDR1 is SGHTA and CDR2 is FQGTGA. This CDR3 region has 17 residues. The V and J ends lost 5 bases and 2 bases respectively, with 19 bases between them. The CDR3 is CASSTTPSASTYNEQFF. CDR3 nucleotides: TGTGCCAGCAGCACCACCCCCAGCGCGAGCACCTACAATGAGCAGTTCTTC.

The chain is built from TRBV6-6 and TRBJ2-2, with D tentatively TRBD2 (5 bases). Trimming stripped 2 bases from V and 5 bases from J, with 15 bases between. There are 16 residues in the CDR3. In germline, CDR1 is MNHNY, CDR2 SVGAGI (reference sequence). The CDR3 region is CASSYGAGIQTGELFF. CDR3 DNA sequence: TGTGCCAGCAGTTACGGCGCCGGGATTCAAACCGGGGAGCTGTTTTTT.

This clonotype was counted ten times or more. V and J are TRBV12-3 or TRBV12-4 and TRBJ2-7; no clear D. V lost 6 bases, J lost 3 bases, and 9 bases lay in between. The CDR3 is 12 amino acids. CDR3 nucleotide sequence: TGTGCCAGCAGCCGCACACGCTACGAGCAGTACTTC. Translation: CASSRTRYEQYF.

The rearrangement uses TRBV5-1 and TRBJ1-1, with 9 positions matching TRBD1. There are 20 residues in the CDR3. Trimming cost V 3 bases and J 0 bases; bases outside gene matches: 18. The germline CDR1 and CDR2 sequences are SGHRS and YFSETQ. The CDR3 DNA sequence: TGCGCCAGCAGCTCCCGGGACAGGGAATATCCACCCTCGGTGAACACTGAAGCTTTCTTT. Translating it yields CASSSRDREYPPSVNTEAFF.

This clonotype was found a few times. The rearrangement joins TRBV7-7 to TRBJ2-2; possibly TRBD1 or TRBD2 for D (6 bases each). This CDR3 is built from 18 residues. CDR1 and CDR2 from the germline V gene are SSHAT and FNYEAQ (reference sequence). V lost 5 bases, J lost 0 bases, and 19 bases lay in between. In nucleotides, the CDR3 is TGTGCCAGCAGCCGTATGACTAGTGGGGGCCCGAACACCGGGGAGCTGTTTTTT. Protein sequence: CASSRMTSGGPNTGELFF.

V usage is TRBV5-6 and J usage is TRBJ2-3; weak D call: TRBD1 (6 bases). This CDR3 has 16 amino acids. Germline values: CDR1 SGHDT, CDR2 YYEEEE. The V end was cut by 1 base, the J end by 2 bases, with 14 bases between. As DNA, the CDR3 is TGTGCCAGCAGCTTGACCCGCTCAGGGGACACAGATACGCAGTATTTT. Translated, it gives CASSLTRSGDTDTQYF.

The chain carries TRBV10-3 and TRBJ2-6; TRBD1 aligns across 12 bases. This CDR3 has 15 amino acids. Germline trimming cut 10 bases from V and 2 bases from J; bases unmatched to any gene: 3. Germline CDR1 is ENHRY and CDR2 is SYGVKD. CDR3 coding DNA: TGTGCCACCGGGACAGGGGGCGCTGGGGCCAACGTCCTGACTTTC. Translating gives CATGTGGAGANVLTF.

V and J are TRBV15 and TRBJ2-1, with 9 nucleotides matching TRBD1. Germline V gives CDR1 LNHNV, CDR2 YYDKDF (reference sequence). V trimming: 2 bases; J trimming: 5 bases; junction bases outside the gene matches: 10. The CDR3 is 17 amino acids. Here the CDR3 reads CATSRQTGGRQNNEQFF. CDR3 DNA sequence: TGTGCCACCAGCAGACAAACAGGGGGCCGACAAAACAATGAGCAGTTCTTC.

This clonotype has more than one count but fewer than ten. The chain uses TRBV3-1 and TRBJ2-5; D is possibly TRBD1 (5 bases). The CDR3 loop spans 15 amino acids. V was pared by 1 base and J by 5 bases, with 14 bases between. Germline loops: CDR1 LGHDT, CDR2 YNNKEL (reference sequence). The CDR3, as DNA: TGTGCCAGCAGCCAAGGGACACCCCAAAGCGAGACCCAGTACTTC. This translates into CASSQGTPQSETQYF.